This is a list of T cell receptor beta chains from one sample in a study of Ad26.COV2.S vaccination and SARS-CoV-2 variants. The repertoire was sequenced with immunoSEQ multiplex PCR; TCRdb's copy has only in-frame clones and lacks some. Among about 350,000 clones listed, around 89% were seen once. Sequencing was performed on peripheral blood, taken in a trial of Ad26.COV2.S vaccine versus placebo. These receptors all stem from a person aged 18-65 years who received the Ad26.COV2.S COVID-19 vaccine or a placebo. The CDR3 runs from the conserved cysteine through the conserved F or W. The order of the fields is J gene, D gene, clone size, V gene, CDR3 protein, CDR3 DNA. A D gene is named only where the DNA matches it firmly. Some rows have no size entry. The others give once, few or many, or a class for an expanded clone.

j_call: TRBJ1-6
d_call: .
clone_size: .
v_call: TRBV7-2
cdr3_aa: CASSLRGDRRGWPLHF
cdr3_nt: TGTGCCAGCAGCTTGAGGGGGGACCGACGAGGATGGCCCCTCCACTTT

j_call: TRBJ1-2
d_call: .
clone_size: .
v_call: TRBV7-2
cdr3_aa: CASSQGRRNYGYTF
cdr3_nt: TGTGCCAGCAGCCAGGGACGGCGGAACTATGGCTACACCTTC

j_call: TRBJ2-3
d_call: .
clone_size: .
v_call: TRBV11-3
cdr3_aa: CASSLGAGADTQYF
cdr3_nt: TGTGCCAGCAGCTTAGGGGCAGGGGCAGATACGCAGTATTTT

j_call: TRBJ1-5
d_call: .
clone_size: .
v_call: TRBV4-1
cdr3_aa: CASSQDAGGRQPQHF
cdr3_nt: TGCGCCAGCAGCCAAGATGCGGGGGGACGCCAGCCCCAGCATTTT

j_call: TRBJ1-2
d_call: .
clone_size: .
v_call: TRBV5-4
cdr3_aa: CASSAKGGQGFYYGYTF
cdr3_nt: TGTGCCAGCAGCGCAAAGGGGGGGCAGGGATTCTACTATGGCTACACCTTC

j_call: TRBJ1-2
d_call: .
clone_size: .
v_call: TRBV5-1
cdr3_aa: CASSVNDPTYGYTF
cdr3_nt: TGCGCCAGCAGCGTTAATGACCCAACCTATGGCTACACCTTC

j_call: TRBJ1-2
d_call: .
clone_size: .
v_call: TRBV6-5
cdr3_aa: CASSYSTGSGNGYTF
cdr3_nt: TGTGCCAGCAGTTACTCGACGGGGTCCGGGAATGGCTACACCTTC

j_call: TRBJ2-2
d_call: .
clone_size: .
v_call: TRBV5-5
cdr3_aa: CASSPDVTGELFF
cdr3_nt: TGTGCCAGCAGTCCCGACGTCACCGGGGAGCTGTTTTTT

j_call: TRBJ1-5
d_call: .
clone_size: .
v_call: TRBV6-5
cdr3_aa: CASSAGAQPQHF
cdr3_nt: TGTGCCAGCAGCGCAGGGGCCCAGCCCCAGCATTTT

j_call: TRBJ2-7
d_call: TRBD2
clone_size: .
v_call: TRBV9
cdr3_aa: CASSPGLAGGDEQYF
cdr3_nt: TGTGCCAGCAGCCCGGGACTAGCGGGGGGGGATGAGCAGTACTTC

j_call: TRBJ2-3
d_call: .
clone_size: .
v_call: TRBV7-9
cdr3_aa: CASTLGDWSTDTQYF
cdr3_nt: TGTGCCAGCACTCTCGGGGATTGGAGCACAGATACGCAGTATTTT

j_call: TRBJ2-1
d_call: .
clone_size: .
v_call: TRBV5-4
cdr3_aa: CASSLVGENEQFF
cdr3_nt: TGTGCCAGCAGCTTGGTGGGGGAGAATGAGCAGTTCTTC

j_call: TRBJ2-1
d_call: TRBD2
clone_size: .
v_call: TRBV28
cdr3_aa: CASSFSGRGAWDEQFF
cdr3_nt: TGTGCCAGCAGTTTTAGCGGGAGAGGGGCTTGGGATGAGCAGTTCTTC

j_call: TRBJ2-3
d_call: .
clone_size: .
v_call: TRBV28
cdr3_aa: CASSPQTNTDTQYF
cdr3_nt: TGTGCCAGCAGTCCCCAGACTAACACAGATACGCAGTATTTT

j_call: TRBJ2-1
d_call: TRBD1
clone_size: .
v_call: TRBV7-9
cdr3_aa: CASSPRDRGNEQFF
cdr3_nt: TGTGCCAGCAGCCCACGGGACAGGGGGAATGAGCAGTTCTTC

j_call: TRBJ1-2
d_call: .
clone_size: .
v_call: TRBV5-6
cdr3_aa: CASSLDFYGYTF
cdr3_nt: TGTGCCAGCAGCTTGGATTTCTATGGCTACACCTTC

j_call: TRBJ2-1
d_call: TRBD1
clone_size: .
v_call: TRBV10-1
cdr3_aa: CASSSGTGGPNEQFF
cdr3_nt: TGCGCCAGCAGTTCCGGGACAGGGGGTCCCAATGAGCAGTTCTTC

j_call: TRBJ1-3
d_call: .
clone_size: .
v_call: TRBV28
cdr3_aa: CASRTGGNTIYF
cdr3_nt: TGTGCCAGCAGGACGGGTGGAAACACCATATATTTT

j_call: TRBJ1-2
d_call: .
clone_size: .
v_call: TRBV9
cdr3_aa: CASSVESGGGYTF
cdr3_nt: TGTGCCAGCAGCGTAGAGTCCGGGGGTGGCTACACCTTC

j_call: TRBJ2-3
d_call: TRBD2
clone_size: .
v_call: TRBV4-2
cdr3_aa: CASSQTTSGGPDTQYF
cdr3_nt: TGTGCCAGCAGCCAGACGACTAGCGGGGGCCCAGATACGCAGTATTTT

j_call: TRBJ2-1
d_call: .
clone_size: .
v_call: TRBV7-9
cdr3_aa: CASSRQTQGYNEQFF
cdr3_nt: TGTGCCAGCAGCCGTCAGACTCAGGGGTACAATGAGCAGTTCTTC

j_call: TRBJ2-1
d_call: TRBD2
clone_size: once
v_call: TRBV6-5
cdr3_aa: CASSYPGGTQFF
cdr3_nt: TGTGCCAGCAGTTACCCCGGGGGGACTCAGTTCTTC

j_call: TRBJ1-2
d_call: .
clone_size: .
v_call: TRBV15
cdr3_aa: CATSRAGGYGYTF
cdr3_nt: TGTGCCACCAGCAGAGCGGGGGGCTATGGCTACACCTTC

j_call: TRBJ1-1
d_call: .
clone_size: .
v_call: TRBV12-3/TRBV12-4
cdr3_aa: CASSLPNTEAFF
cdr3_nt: TGTGCCAGCAGTTTGCCGAACACTGAAGCTTTCTTT

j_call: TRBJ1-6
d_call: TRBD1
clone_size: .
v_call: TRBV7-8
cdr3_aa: CASSPGQDFYNSPLHF
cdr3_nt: TGTGCCAGCAGCCCCGGACAGGACTTTTATAATTCACCCCTCCACTTT

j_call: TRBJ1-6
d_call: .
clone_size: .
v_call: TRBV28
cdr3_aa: CASSLRRENSPLHF
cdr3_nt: TGTGCCAGCAGTTTACGACGGGAAAATTCACCCCTCCACTTT

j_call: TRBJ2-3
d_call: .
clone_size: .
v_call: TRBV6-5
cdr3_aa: CASSPGFGGRDTQYF
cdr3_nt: TGTGCCAGCAGTCCGGGCTTTGGGGGACGAGATACGCAGTATTTT

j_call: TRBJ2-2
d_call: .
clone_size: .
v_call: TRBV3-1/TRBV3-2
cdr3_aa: CASRPSINTGELFF
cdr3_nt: TGTGCCAGCAGACCTAGTATTAACACCGGGGAGCTGTTTTTT

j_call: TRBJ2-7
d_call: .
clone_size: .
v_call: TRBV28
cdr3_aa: CASRLQGYEQYF
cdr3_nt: TGTGCCAGCAGATTACAGGGCTACGAGCAGTACTTC

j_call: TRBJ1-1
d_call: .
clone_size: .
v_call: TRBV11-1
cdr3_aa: CASSSQGLEAFF
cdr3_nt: TGTGCCAGCAGCTCCCAGGGTCTTGAAGCTTTCTTT

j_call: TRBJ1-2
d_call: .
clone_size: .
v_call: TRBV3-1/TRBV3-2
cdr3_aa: CASSQDWEARHYGYTF
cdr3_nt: TGTGCCAGCAGCCAAGATTGGGAGGCTCGCCACTATGGCTACACCTTC

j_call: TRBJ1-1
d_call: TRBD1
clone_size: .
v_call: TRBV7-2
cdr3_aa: CASSFDRVTEAFF
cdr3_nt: TGTGCCAGCAGCTTTGACAGGGTGACTGAAGCTTTCTTT

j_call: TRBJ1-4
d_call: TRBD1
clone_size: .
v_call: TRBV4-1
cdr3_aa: CASSQVSRRQGKFGKLFF
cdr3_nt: TGCGCCAGCAGCCAAGTTTCCCGGAGACAGGGCAAATTCGGAAAACTGTTTTTT

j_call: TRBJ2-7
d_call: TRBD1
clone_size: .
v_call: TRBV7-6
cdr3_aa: CASSPGQGAIYEQYF
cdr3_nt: TGTGCCAGCAGCCCCGGCCAGGGGGCGATCTACGAGCAGTACTTC

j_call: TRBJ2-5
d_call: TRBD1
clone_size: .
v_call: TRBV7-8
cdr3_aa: CASSLARDRVAETQYF
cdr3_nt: TGTGCCAGCAGCTTGGCGAGGGACAGGGTGGCCGAGACCCAGTACTTC

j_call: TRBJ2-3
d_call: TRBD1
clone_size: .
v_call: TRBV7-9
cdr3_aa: CASSLVWSGTGHLPDTQYF
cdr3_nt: TGTGCCAGCAGCCTAGTGTGGTCAGGGACAGGTCACCTACCAGATACGCAGTATTTT

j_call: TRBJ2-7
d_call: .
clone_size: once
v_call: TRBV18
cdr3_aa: CASSPPRGSEQYF
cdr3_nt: TGTGCCAGCTCACCCCCCAGAGGATCCGAGCAGTACTTC

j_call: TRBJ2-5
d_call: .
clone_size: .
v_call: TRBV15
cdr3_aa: CATSRDMGLGETQYF
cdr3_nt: TGTGCCACCAGCAGAGATATGGGATTGGGAGAGACCCAGTACTTC

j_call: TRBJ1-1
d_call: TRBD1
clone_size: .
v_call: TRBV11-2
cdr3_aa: CASSPDRGQTEAFF
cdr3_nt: TGTGCCAGCAGCCCGGACAGGGGGCAAACTGAAGCTTTCTTT

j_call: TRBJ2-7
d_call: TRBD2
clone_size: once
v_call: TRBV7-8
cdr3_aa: CASSLGPSGLAYEQYF
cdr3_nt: TGTGCCAGCAGCTTGGGGCCTAGCGGATTAGCCTACGAGCAGTACTTC

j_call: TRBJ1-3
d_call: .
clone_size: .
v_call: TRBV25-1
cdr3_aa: CASMPGPGNTIYF
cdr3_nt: TGTGCCAGCATGCCAGGCCCGGGAAACACCATATATTTT

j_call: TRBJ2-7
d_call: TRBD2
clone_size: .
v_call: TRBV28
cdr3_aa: CASLPSGSPYEQYF
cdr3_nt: TGTGCCAGCTTACCTAGCGGGAGTCCCTACGAGCAGTACTTC

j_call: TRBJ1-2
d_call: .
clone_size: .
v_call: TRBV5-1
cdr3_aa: CASSLERGRDGYTF
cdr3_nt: TGCGCCAGCAGCTTGGAACGGGGGCGCGATGGCTACACCTTC

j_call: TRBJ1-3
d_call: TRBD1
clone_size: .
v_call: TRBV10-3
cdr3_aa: CAISVGTGDGNTIYF
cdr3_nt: TGTGCCATCAGTGTGGGGACAGGGGATGGAAACACCATATATTTT

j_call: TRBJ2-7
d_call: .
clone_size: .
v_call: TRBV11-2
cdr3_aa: CASSLDFGRPEQYF
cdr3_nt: TGTGCCAGCAGCTTAGACTTCGGCAGGCCCGAGCAGTACTTC

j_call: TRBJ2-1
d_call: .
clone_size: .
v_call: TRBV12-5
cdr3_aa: CASGFVQRSASYNEQFF
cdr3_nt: TGTGCTAGTGGTTTCGTTCAAAGAAGCGCTTCCTACAATGAGCAGTTCTTC

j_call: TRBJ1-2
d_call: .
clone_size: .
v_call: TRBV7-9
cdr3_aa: CASSHSTQAGYGYTF
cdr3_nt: TGTGCCAGCAGCCATTCTACCCAGGCTGGCTATGGCTACACCTTC

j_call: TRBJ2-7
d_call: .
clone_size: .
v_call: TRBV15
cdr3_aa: CATSRDYLAGEQYF
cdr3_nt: TGTGCCACCAGCAGAGATTACCTAGCTGGGGAGCAGTACTTC

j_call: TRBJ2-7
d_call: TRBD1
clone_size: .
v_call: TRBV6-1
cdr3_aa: CASSEPPLGTAYEQYF
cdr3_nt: TGTGCCAGCAGTGAGCCCCCCCTCGGGACAGCCTACGAGCAGTACTTC

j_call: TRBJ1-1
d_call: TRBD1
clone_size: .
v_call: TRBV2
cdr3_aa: CASLGQVRTEAFF
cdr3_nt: TGTGCCAGTCTCGGACAGGTTCGGACTGAAGCTTTCTTT

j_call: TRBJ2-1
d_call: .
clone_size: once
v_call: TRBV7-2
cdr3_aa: CASSLPGRNEQFF
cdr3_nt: TGTGCCAGCAGCTTACCAGGGCGCAATGAGCAGTTCTTC

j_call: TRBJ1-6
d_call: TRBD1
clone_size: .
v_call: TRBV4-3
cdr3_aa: CASSQDLGDSESPLHF
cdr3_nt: TGCGCCAGCAGCCAAGATCTAGGGGACAGTGAATCACCCCTCCACTTT

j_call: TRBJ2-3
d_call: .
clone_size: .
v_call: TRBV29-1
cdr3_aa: CSVEFAGMSTDTQYF
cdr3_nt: TGCAGCGTTGAATTCGCGGGAATGAGCACAGATACGCAGTATTTT

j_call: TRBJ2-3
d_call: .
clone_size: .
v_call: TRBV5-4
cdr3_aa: CASSLAGASDTQYF
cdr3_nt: TGTGCCAGCAGCTTGGCGGGCGCATCAGATACGCAGTATTTT

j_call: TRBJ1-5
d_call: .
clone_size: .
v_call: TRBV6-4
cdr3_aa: CASNKDSPNLSNQPQHF
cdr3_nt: TGTGCCAGCAATAAGGACAGCCCCAACCTCAGCAATCAGCCCCAGCATTTT

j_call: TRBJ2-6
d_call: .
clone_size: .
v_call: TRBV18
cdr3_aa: CASSELFRDRLANVLTF
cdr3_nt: TGTGCCAGCTCAGAATTATTCCGGGACCGGCTCGCCAACGTCCTGACTTTC

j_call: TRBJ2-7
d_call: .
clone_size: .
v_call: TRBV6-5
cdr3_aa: CASRKDITEQYF
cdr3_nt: TGTGCCAGCAGGAAAGACATTACTGAGCAGTACTTC

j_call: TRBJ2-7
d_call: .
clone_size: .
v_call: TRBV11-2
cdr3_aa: CASSLDPGAGYEQYF
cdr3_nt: TGTGCCAGCAGCTTAGACCCCGGGGCTGGATACGAGCAGTACTTC

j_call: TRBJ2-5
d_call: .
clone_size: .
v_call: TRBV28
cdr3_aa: CASSHAAGWGETQYF
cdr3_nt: TGTGCCAGCAGCCACGCGGCAGGGTGGGGAGAGACCCAGTACTTC